These 2 T cell receptor beta chains originate from one sample sequenced in a study of blood T cells in healthy people across ages. Alongside a J-beta primer mix, a sample-barcoded 5' primer served in a second PCR lasting about 7 to 11 cycles. TCRdb passed the 5' RACE reads through MiXCR, listing each CDR3 protein once. The sample has under 2,000,000 distinct CDR3 sequences; 49% are singletons. Material for sequencing was blood. These TCRs come from a woman between 40 and 55 years old in good health.

This clonotype was picked up a small number of times. The chain links TRBV7-3 to TRBJ2-3; 11 nucleotides align to TRBD1. The CDR3 contains 14 residues. The junction had 5 bases not matched to a gene; V was cut back by 8 bases and J by 4 bases. Germline loops: CDR1 SGHTA, CDR2 FQGTGA. CDR3 loop: CASSRDRGADTQYF. As DNA, the CDR3 is TGTGCCAGCTCCCGGGACAGGGGGGCAGATACGCAGTATTTT.

Ten or more counts support this clonotype. The chain is built from TRBV6-2 or TRBV6-3 and TRBJ2-1; TRBD2 is a possible D gene (5 bases). This CDR3 contains 14 residues. Trimming pared 2 bases from V and 4 bases from J, leaving 9 bases between. Germline CDR1 and CDR2: MNHEY and SVGEGT. Here the CDR3 DNA reads TGTGCCAGCAGTTACGGACTTACTTACAATGAGCAGTTCTTC. Translation: CASSYGLTYNEQFF.